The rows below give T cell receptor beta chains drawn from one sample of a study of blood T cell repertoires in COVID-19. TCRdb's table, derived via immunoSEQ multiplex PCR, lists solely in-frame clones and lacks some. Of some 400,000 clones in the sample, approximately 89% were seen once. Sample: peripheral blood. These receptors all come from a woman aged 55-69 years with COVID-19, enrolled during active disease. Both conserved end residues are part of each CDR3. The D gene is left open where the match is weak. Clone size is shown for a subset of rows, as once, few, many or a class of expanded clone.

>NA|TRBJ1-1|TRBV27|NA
TGTGCCAGCAGTTTGATACAAGGAGAGACTGAAGCTTTCTTT
CASSLIQGETEAFF
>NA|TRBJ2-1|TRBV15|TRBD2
TGTGCCACCAGCAGAGATAGCCCAGCGGGGTCTTACAATGAGCAGTTCTTC
CATSRDSPAGSYNEQFF
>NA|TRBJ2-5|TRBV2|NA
TGTGCCAGCATGGGGCAGACCCAAGAGACCCAGTACTTC
CASMGQTQETQYF
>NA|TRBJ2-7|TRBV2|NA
TGTGCCAGCACCGATATGGTAACGGCCTACGAGCAGTACTTC
CASTDMVTAYEQYF
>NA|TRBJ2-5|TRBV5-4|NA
TGTGCCAGCAGCTTGGTAGGGGGTAGGACAACCACCCAGCCAGAGACCCAGTACTTC
CASSLVGGRTTTQPETQYF
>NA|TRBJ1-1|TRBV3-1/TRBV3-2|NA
TGTGCCAGCAGCCAAAGGGGGGAGGGGCCAAAAGCTTTCTTT
CASSQRGEGPKAFF
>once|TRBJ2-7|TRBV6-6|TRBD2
TGTGCCAGCAGTTACTCGAGCAGCGGGGGGGCCAACGAGCAGTACTTC
CASSYSSSGGANEQYF
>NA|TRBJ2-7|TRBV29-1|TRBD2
TGCAGCGTTTCAAATAGCGGGGGCTACGAGCAGTACTTC
CSVSNSGGYEQYF
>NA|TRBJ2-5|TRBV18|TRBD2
TGTGCCAGCCGAAGCGGGGGGACCCTCCAAGAGACCCAGTACTTC
CASRSGGTLQETQYF
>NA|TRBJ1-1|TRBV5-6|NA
TGTGCCAGCAGCTTGGGGGCTGTCGCAGGGCCGAACACTGAAGCTTTCTTT
CASSLGAVAGPNTEAFF
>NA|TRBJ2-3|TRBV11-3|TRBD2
TGTGCCAGCAGTAGGCTAGCGGGGAGCACAGATACGCAGTATTTT
CASSRLAGSTDTQYF
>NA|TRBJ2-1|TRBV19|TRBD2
TGTGCCAGTACCCCTATTTCTTCTCGCGGGAGCTCCTACAATGAGCAGTTCTTC
CASTPISSRGSSYNEQFF
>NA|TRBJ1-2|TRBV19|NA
TGTGCCAGTAGTACCCCAGGGAGGGGGGGGTATGGCTACACCTTC
CASSTPGRGGYGYTF
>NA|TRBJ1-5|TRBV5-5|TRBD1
TGTGCCAGCAGCTTGGTCGGACAGGCGGATCAGCCCCAGCATTTT
CASSLVGQADQPQHF
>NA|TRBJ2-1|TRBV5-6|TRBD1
TGTGCCAGCAGCTGGGGACAGAGCTCCTACAATGAGCAGTTCTTC
CASSWGQSSYNEQFF
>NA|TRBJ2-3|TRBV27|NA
TGTGCCAGCAGTTCCCTCAAGAAGTGGCTGGGCACAGATACGCAGTATTTT
CASSSLKKWLGTDTQYF
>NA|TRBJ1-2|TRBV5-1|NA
TGCGCCAGCAGCTTGGCGGACAGAGGGTTGGGATACACCTTC
CASSLADRGLGYTF
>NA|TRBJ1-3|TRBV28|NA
TGTGCCAGCGGGCAAAACGGAAACACCATATATTTT
CASGQNGNTIYF
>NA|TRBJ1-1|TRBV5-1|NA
TGCGCCAGCAGCTTTGGGGCTATCTACACTGAAGCTTTCTTT
CASSFGAIYTEAFF
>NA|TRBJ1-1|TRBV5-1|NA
TGCGCCAGCAGCTTTTCGTCCTACACTGAAGCTTTCTTT
CASSFSSYTEAFF
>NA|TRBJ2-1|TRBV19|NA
TGTGCCAGTGGGCAGGGGTACTCCTACAATGAGCAGTTCTTC
CASGQGYSYNEQFF
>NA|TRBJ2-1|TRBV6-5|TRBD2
TGTGCCAGCAGATTCGGGACTAGCGGCTACAATGAGCAGTTCTTC
CASRFGTSGYNEQFF
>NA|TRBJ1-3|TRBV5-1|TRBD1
TGCGCCAGCAGCTCCGACAGGGTCCCTGGAAACACCATATATTTT
CASSSDRVPGNTIYF
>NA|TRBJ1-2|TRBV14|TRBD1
TGTGCCAGCAGCCAATCCACAGGGGGCGGCTACACCTTC
CASSQSTGGGYTF
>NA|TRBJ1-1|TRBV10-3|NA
TGTGCCCACGGGGGAACCCCCGGTGAAGCTTTCTTT
CAHGGTPGEAFF
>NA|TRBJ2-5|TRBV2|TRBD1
TGTGCCAGCAGTCCCCGAAGGACAGGAGATCAAGAGACCCAGTACTTC
CASSPRRTGDQETQYF
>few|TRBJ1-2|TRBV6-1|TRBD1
TGTGCCAGCAGTGAAGGGACAGGGCTTTGGAATGGCTACACCTTC
CASSEGTGLWNGYTF
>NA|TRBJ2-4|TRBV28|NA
TGTGCCAGCAGTCCCAGACAGCTTCTAGCCAAAAACATTCAGTACTTC
CASSPRQLLAKNIQYF
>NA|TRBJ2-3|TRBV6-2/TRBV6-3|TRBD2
TGTGCCAGCAGCCGACTAGCGGGGGGATCACCCCCGGATACGCAGTATTTT
CASSRLAGGSPPDTQYF
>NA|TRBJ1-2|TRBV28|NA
TGTGCCAGCACCCACGCCGGGGGGAACTATGGCTACACCTTC
CASTHAGGNYGYTF
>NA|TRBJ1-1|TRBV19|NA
TGTGCCAGTAGTATGAGCAGGGGTCTGAACACTGAAGCTTTCTTT
CASSMSRGLNTEAFF